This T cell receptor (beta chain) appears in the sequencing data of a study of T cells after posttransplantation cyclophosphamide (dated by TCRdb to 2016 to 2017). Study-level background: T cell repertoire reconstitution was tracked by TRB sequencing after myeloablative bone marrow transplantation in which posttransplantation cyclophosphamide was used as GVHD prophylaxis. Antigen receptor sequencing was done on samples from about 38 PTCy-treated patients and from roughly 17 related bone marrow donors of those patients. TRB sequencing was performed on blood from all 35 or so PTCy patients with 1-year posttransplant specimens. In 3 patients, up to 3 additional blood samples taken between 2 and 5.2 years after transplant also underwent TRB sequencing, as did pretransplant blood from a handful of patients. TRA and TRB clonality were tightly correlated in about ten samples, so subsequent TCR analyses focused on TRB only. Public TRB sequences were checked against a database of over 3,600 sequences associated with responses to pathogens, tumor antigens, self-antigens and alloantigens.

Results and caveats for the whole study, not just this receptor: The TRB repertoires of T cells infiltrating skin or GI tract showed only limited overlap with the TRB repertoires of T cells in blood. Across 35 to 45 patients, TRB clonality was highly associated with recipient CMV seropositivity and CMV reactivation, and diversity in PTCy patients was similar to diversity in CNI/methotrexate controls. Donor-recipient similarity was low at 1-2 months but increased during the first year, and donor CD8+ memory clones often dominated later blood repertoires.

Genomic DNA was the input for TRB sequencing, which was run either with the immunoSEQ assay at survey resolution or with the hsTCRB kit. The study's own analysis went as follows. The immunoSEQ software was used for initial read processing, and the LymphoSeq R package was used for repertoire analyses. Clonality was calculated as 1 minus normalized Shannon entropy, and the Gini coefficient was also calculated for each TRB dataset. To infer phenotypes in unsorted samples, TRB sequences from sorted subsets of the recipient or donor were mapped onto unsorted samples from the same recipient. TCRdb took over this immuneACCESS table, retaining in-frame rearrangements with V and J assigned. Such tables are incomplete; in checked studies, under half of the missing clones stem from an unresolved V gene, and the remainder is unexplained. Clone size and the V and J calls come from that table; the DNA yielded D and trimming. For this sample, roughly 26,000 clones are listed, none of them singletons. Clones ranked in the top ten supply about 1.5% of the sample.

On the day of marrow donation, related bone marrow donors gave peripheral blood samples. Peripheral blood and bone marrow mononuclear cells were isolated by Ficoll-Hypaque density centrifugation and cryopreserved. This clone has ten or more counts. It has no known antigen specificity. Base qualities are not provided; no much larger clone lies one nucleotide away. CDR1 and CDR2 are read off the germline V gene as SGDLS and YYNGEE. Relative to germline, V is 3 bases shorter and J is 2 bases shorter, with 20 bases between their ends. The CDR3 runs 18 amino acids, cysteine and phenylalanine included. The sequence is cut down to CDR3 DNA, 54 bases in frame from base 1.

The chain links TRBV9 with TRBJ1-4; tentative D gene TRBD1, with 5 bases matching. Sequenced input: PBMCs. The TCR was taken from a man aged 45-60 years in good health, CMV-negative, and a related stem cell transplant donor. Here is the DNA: TGTGCCAGCAGCGGGCCTGATTGGAGGGGCACGACTAATGAAAAACTGTTTTTT. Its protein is CASSGPDWRGTTNEKLFF. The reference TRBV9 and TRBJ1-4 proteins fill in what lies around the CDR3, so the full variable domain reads DSGVTQTPKHLITATGQRVTLRCSPRSGDLSVYWYQQSLDQGLQFLIQYYNGEERAKGNILERFSAQQFPDLHSELNLSSLELGDSALYFCASSGPDWRGTTNEKLFFGSGTQLSVL.